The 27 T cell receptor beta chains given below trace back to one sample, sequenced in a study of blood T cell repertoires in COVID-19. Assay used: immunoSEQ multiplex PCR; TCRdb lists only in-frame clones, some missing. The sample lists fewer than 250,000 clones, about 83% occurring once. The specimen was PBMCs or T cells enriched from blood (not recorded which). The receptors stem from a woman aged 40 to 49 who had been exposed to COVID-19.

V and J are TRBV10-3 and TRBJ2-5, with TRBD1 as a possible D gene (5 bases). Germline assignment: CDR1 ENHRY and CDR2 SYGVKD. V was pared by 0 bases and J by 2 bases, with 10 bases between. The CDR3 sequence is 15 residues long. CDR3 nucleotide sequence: TGTGCCATCAGTGAGTCCCGGACACCTCAAGAGACCCAGTACTTC. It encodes CAISESRTPQETQYF.

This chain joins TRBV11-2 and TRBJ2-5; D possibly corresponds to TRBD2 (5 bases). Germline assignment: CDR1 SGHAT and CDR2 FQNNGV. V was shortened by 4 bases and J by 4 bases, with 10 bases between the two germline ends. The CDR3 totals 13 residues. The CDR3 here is CASSSERGETQYF. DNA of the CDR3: TGTGCCAGCAGCTCCGAACGGGGAGAGACCCAGTACTTC.

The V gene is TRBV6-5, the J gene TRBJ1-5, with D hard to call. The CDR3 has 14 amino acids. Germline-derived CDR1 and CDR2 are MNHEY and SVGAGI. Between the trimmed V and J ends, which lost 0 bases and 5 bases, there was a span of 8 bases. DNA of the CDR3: TGTGCCAGCAGTTACTCGGGCAGCTATCAGCCCCAGCATTTT. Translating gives CASSYSGSYQPQHF.

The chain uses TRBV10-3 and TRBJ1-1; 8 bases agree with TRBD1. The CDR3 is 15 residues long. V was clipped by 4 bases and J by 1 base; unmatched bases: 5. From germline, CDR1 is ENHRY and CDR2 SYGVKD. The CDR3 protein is CAISASGTGNTEAFF. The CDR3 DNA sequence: TGTGCCATCAGTGCATCCGGGACAGGGAACACTGAAGCTTTCTTT.

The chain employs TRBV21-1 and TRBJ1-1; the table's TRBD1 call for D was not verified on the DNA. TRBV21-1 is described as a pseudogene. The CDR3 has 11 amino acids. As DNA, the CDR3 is TGTGCCAGCAATCAGGGGACTGAAGCTTTCTTT. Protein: CASNQGTEAFF.

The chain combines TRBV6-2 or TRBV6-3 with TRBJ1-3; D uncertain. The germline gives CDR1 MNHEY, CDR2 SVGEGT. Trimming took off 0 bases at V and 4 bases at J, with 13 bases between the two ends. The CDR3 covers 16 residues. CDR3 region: CASSYSFRGSGNTIYF. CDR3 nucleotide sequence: TGTGCCAGCAGTTACTCGTTCCGAGGATCCGGAAACACCATATATTTT.

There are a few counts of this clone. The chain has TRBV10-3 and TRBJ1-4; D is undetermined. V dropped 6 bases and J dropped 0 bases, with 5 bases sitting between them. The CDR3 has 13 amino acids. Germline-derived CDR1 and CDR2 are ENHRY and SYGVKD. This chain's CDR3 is CAIRQATNEKLFF. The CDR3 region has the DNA TGTGCCATCAGGCAGGCAACTAATGAAAAACTGTTTTTT.

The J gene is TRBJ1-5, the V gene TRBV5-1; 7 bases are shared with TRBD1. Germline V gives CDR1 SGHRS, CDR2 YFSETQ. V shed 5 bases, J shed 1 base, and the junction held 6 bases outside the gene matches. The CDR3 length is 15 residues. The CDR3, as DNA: TGCGCCAGCAGGGCCGGGACAGCGAGCAATCAGCCCCAGCATTTT. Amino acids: CASRAGTASNQPQHF.

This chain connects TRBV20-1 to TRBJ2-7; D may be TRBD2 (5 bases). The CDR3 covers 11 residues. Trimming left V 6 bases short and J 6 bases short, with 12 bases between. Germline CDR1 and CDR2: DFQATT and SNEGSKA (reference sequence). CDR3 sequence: CSAQGSGEQYF. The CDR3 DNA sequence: TGCAGTGCCCAAGGGAGCGGCGAGCAGTACTTC.

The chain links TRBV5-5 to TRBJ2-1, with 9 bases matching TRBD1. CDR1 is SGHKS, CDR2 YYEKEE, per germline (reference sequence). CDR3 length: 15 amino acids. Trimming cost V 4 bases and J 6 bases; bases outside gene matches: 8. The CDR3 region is CASSPWDRDLNEQFF. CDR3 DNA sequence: TGTGCCAGCAGCCCCTGGGACAGGGACCTCAATGAGCAGTTCTTC.

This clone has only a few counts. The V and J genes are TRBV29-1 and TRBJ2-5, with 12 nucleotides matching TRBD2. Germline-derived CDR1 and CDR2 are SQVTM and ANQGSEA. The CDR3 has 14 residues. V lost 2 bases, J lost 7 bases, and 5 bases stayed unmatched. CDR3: CSVEMTSGGGTQYF. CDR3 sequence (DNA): TGCAGCGTTGAAATGACTAGCGGGGGAGGGACCCAGTACTTC.

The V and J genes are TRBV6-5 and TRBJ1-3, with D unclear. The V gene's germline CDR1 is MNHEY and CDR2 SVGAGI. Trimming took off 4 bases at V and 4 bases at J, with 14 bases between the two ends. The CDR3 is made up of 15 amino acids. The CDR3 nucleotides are TGTGCCAGCAGTTGGACGGCACGGGGAGGAAACACCATATATTTT. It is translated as CASSWTARGGNTIYF.

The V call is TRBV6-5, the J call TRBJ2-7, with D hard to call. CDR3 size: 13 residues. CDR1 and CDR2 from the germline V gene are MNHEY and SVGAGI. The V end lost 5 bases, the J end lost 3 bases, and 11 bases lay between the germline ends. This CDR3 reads CASSLSRIYEQYF. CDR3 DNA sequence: TGTGCCAGCAGTCTTAGCCGGATCTACGAGCAGTACTTC.

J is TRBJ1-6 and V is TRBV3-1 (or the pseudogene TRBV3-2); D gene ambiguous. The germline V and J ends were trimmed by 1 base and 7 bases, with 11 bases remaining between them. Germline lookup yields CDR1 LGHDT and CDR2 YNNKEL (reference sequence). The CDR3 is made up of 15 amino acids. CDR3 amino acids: CASSQGGGKNSPLHF. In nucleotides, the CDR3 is TGTGCCAGCAGCCAAGGGGGAGGGAAGAATTCACCCCTCCACTTT.

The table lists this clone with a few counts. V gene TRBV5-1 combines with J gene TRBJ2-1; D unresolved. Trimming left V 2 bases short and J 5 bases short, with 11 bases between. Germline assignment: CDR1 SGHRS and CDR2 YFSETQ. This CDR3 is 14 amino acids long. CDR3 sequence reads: CASSFSDWNNEQFF. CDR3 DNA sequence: TGCGCCAGCAGCTTCTCCGACTGGAACAATGAGCAGTTCTTC.

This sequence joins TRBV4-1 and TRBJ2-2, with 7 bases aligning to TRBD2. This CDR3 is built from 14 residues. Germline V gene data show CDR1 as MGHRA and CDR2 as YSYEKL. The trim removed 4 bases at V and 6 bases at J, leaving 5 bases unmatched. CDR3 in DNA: TGCGCCAGCAGCCTCTGGGGGGGGGCCGGGGAGCTGTTTTTT. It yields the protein CASSLWGGAGELFF.

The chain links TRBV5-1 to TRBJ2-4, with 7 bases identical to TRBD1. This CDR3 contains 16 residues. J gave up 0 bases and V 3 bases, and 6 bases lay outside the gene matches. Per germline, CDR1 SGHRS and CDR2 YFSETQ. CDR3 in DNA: TGCGCCAGCAGCTCCCTGACAGGGCTAGCCAAAAACATTCAGTACTTC. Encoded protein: CASSSLTGLAKNIQYF. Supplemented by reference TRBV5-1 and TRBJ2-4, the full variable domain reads KAGVTQTPRYLIKTRGQQVTLSCSPISGHRSVSWYQQTPGQGLQFLFEYFSETQRNKGNFPGRFSGRQFSNSRSEMNVSTLELGDSALYLCASSSLTGLAKNIQYFGAGTRLSVL.

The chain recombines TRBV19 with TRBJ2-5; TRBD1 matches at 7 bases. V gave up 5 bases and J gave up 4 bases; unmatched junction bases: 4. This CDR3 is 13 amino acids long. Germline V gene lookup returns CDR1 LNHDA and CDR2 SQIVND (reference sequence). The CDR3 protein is CASSADRRETQYF. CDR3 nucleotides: TGTGCCAGTAGTGCGGACAGGAGAGAGACCCAGTACTTC.

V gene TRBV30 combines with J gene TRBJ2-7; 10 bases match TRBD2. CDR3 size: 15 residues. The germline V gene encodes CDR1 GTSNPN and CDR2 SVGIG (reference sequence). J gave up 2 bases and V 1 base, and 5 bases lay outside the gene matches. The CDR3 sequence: CAWSGAGGSPYEQYF. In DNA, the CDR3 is TGTGCCTGGAGTGGAGCGGGGGGGAGCCCCTACGAGCAGTACTTC.

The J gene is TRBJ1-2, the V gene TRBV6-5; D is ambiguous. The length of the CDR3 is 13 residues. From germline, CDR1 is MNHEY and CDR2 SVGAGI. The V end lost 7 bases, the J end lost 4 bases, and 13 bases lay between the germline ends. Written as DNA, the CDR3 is TGTGCCAGCAACCCGGGAGCGGCCTATGGCTACACCTTC. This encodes CASNPGAAYGYTF.

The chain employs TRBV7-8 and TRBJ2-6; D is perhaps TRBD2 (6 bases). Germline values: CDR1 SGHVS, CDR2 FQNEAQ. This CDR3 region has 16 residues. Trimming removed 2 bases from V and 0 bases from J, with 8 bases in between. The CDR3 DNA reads TGTGCCAGCAGCTTAATAGCGGCCTCTGGGGCCAACGTCCTGACTTTC. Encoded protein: CASSLIAASGANVLTF. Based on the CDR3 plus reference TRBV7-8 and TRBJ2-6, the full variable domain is GAGVSQSPRYKVAKRGQDVALRCDPISGHVSLFWYQQALGQGPEFLTYFQNEAQLDKSGLPSDRFFAERPEGSVSTLKIQRTQQEDSAVYLCASSLIAASGANVLTFGAGSRLTVL.

CDR3 amino acids: CASGGGPYNEQFF. The CDR3 DNA reads TGTGCCAGCGGAGGTGGACCCTACAATGAGCAGTTCTTC. The chain employs TRBV19 and TRBJ2-1, with TRBD2 as a possible D gene (5 bases). Trimming cost V 9 bases and J 2 bases, with 11 bases left between them. Germline V CDR1 and CDR2: LNHDA, SQIVND (reference sequence). CDR3 length equals 13 residues.

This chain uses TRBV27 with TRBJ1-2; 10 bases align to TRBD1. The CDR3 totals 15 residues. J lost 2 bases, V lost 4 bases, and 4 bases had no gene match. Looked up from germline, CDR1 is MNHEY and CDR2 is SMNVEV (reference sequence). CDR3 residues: CASSSPGQGNYGYTF. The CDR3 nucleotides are TGTGCCAGCAGTTCCCCGGGACAGGGGAACTATGGCTACACCTTC.

CDR3 residues: CASDPGEGRSYEQYF. CDR3 nucleotides: TGTGCCAGTGACCCAGGAGAGGGAAGGTCCTACGAGCAGTACTTC. The chain recombines TRBV19 with TRBJ2-7, with D perhaps matching TRBD2 (5 bases). The V gene's germline CDR1 is LNHDA and CDR2 SQIVND (reference sequence). This CDR3 is 15 amino acids long. V was clipped by 8 bases and J by 1 base, with 18 bases between them.

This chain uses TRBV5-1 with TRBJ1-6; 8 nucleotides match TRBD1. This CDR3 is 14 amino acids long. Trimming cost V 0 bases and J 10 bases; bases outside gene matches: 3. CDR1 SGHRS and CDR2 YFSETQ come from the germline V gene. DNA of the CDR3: TGCGCCAGCAGCTTGGCTGACAGGGGATCACCCCTCCACTTT. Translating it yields CASSLADRGSPLHF.

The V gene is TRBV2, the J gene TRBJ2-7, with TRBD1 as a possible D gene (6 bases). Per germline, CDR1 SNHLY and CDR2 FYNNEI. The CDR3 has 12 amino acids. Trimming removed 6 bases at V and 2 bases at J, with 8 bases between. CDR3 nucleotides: TGTGCCAGCAGGAGGGACACCTACGAGCAGTACTTC. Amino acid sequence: CASRRDTYEQYF.

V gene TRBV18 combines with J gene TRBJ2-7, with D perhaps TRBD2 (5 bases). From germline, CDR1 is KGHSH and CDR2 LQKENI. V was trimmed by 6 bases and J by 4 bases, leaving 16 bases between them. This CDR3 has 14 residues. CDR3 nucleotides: TGTGCCAGCTCCTTACTAGTCAGTTCGTACGAGCAGTACTTC. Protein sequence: CASSLLVSSYEQYF.